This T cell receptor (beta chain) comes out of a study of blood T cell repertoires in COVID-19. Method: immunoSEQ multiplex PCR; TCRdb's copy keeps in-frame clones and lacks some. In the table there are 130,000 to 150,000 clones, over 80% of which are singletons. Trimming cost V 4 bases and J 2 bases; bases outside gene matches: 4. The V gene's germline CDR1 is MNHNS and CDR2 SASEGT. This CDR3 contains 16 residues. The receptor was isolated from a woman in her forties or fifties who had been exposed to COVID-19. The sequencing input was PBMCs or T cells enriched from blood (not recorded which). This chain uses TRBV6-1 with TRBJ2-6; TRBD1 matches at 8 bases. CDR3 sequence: CASSGDRGPGANVLTF. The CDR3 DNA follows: TGTGCCAGCAGTGGTGACAGGGGCCCTGGGGCCAACGTCCTGACTTTC.